Here is one TCR beta chain with its context. The data stem from a study of blood T cell repertoires in COVID-19. Study-level background: Italy, Spain and the United States were the sources of the convalescent and acute COVID-19 samples. The cDNA or gDNA used as material had been derived from T cells, B-cell-depleted T cells, or PBMCs.

Per the germline V gene, CDR1 is MNHEY and CDR2 is SVGAGI. V lost 2 bases and J 6 bases, leaving 10 bases between the germline ends. This CDR3 has 13 residues. Per the study methods: Reference gene primer amplification gave nucleated cell count estimates. Produced via immunoSEQ multiplex PCR; TCRdb's table is partial and in-frame only. The V and J calls and clone size come from that table; D and trimming were worked out from the DNA. The table shows under 70,000 clones, with just under 90% occurring only once. The receptor was derived from a man aged 45-60 years with acute or convalescent COVID-19. J is TRBJ1-1 and V is TRBV6-5, with D hard to call. The sequencing input was peripheral blood. In DNA, the CDR3 is TGTGCCAGCAGTTACGCGTTGGGAGCTGAAGCTTTCTTT. It specifies CASSYALGAEAFF.